What follows describes a single TCR beta chain. These data belong to a study of control samples from healthy donors and cancer patients. Germline loops: CDR1 SGHVS, CDR2 FQNEAQ. The CDR3 consists of 11 residues. V lost 5 bases, J lost 4 bases, and 3 bases lay in between. Repertoires were generated with immunoSEQ multiplex PCR, while TCRdb's copy carries only in-frame clones and drops some. The sample holds about 250,000 clones, more than 65% seen once. This TCR came from a woman aged 55-70 years with lung cancer. The sequenced sample consisted of PBMCs. The V and J genes are TRBV7-8 and TRBJ2-1; D remains unclear. The CDR3 protein is CASSPYNEQFF. CDR3 coding DNA: TGTGCCAGCAGCCCTTACAATGAGCAGTTCTTC.